These 25 T cell receptor beta chains were all obtained from the same sample, sequenced in a study of blood T cell repertoires in COVID-19. Repertoires were generated with immunoSEQ multiplex PCR, while TCRdb's copy carries only in-frame clones and drops some. The sample shows over 150,000 clones, around 85% of them seen only once. Sequencing input: peripheral blood. These receptors originate from a man older than 75 with COVID-19, enrolled during active disease.

The chain is built from TRBV6-5 and TRBJ1-1, with unresolved D. CDR3 length equals 14 residues. Trimming left V 2 bases short and J 1 base short, with 8 bases between. Germline V gene sequence: CDR1 MNHEY, CDR2 SVGAGI. CDR3 protein: CASSYQAPNTEAFF. In nucleotides, the CDR3 is TGTGCCAGCAGTTACCAGGCGCCGAACACTGAAGCTTTCTTT.

The chain uses TRBV28 and TRBJ2-7, with TRBD2 matching over 8 bases. Per germline, CDR1 MDHEN and CDR2 SYDVKM. The junction had 9 bases not matched to a gene; V was cut back by 7 bases and J by 1 base. The CDR3 covers 15 residues. CDR3 in DNA: TGTGCCAGCAACACACCGGGACTAGTTTCCTACGAGCAGTACTTC. Translating it yields CASNTPGLVSYEQYF.

This clone came up once. The chain combines TRBV19 with TRBJ2-2, with unresolved D. The CDR3 extends over 15 amino acids. CDR1 is LNHDA and CDR2 is SQIVND in the germline V gene (reference sequence). Trimming left V 6 bases short and J 3 bases short, with 14 bases between. CDR3 nucleotides: TGTGCCAGTAGAAACACCGGGTCCTACACCGGGGAGCTGTTTTTT. It translates to CASRNTGSYTGELFF.

The chain employs TRBV28 and TRBJ1-4, with TRBD1 as a possible D gene (5 bases). CDR3 length: 15 residues. CDR1 is MDHEN and CDR2 is SYDVKM in the germline V gene. The ends were cut back, 8 bases at V and 7 bases at J, with 20 bases in the middle. The CDR3 here is CASSIRGPVREKLFF. For the CDR3, the DNA is TGTGCCAGCTCCATTAGGGGCCCCGTACGTGAAAAACTGTTTTTT.

The gene calls are TRBV7-3 and TRBJ2-1; 7 bases align to TRBD2. Germline V gives CDR1 SGHTA, CDR2 FQGTGA. The length of the CDR3 is 16 residues. The ends lost 2 bases at V and 5 bases at J; junction bases unmatched: 9. The DNA of the CDR3 is TGTGCCAGCAGCTTATTATTGGCGGGGGTCCACAATGAGCAGTTCTTC. Encoded protein: CASSLLLAGVHNEQFF.

V usage is TRBV5-1 and J usage is TRBJ1-1; 7 nucleotides agree with TRBD1. This CDR3 has 15 residues. Germline V gives CDR1 SGHRS, CDR2 YFSETQ. The V gene end was trimmed by 4 bases and the J gene end by 4 bases; junction bases not matched to a gene: 10. The CDR3 nucleotides read TGCGCCAGCAGCCACCCAACCGACAGGGCCACTGAAGCTTTCTTT. Translated: CASSHPTDRATEAFF.

This chain joins TRBV3-1 (or the pseudogene TRBV3-2) and TRBJ1-2; D is uncertain. Looked up from germline, CDR1 is LGHDT and CDR2 is YNNKEL (reference sequence). The CDR3 runs to 11 residues. The V end lost 1 base, the J end lost 8 bases, and 5 bases lay between the germline ends. In DNA, the CDR3 is TGTGCCAGCAGCCAAGGTATGGGCTACACCTTC. It is translated as CASSQGMGYTF.

The chain has TRBV19 and TRBJ1-1, with 7 bases fitting TRBD1. Germline assignment: CDR1 LNHDA and CDR2 SQIVND (reference sequence). The CDR3 is made up of 13 amino acids. The V and J ends lost 7 bases and 1 base, in that order; junction bases with no gene match: 3. CDR3 protein: CASTQGRNTEAFF. The CDR3 DNA is TGTGCCAGTACACAGGGGAGGAACACTGAAGCTTTCTTT. Based on the CDR3 plus reference TRBV19 and TRBJ1-1, the full variable domain is DGGITQSPKYLFRKEGQNVTLSCEQNLNHDAMYWYRQDPGQGLRLIYYSQIVNDFQKGDIAEGYSVSREKKESFPLTVTSAQKNPTAFYLCASTQGRNTEAFFGQGTRLTVV.

This rearrangement joins TRBV4-1 to TRBJ1-1, with 12 bases lining up with TRBD1. This CDR3 contains 15 residues. The germline gives CDR1 MGHRA, CDR2 YSYEKL. V trimming: 4 bases; J trimming: 3 bases; junction bases outside the gene matches: 3. The chain's CDR3 is CASSRGQGADTEAFF. The CDR3 DNA reads as TGCGCCAGCAGCCGGGGACAGGGGGCTGACACTGAAGCTTTCTTT.

This chain links TRBV11-3 with TRBJ1-4; a possible D gene is TRBD1 (6 bases). The CDR3 runs 16 residues. Between the trimmed V and J ends, which lost 5 bases and 3 bases, there was a span of 16 bases. Germline V lookup: CDR1 SGHNT, CDR2 YENEEA. The CDR3 bases are TGTGCCAGCAGCCCTAGAGGACAGAGCTCTAATGAAAAACTGTTTTTT. It translates to CASSPRGQSSNEKLFF.

As for this clone: Other nucleotide sequences in the sample specify the same CDR3. The rearrangement uses TRBV6-5 and TRBJ1-1; D unresolved. The V end was cut by 6 bases, the J end by 1 base, with 3 bases between. The CDR3 spans 11 residues. Germline CDR1 MNHEY, CDR2 SVGAGI. The CDR3 region has the DNA TGTGCCAGCAGCTCGAACACTGAAGCTTTCTTT. It yields the protein CASSSNTEAFF.

Of note for this clone: The same CDR3 can be traced to other DNA sequences in this sample. The genes are TRBV27 and TRBJ2-5, with a tentative D call TRBD1 (6 bases). Deletions cut 5 bases from V and 5 bases from J, with 12 bases between. The CDR3 extends over 13 amino acids. CDR1 and CDR2 (germline): MNHEY, SMNVEV (reference sequence). CDR3 loop: CASSLARGETQYF. CDR3 bases: TGTGCCAGCAGTCTCGCCAGGGGTGAGACCCAGTACTTC.

The chain combines TRBV5-1 with TRBJ2-3; 8 nucleotides align to TRBD2. From germline, CDR1 is SGHRS and CDR2 YFSETQ. The CDR3 length is 15 residues. Trimming took 3 bases from V and 2 from J; bases not matched to a gene: 5. CDR3 sequence (DNA): TGCGCCAGCAGCTCAGCGGGGGACCCCACAGATACGCAGTATTTT. It yields the protein CASSSAGDPTDTQYF. Full variable domain (outside the CDR3, taken from reference TRBV5-1 and TRBJ2-3): KAGVTQTPRYLIKTRGQQVTLSCSPISGHRSVSWYQQTPGQGLQFLFEYFSETQRNKGNFPGRFSGRQFSNSRSEMNVSTLELGDSALYLCASSSAGDPTDTQYFGPGTRLTVL.

This clone was observed once. The chain has TRBV6-6 and TRBJ2-5; tentative D call: TRBD2 (5 bases). V gave up 2 bases and J gave up 7 bases, with 8 bases separating them. Looked up from germline, CDR1 is MNHNY and CDR2 is SVGAGI (reference sequence). The CDR3 covers 12 residues. The DNA of the CDR3 is TGTGCCAGCAGTTACCCCGGAGGGACCCAGTACTTC. It yields the protein CASSYPGGTQYF.

The chain uses TRBV3-1 (or the pseudogene TRBV3-2) and TRBJ1-3; D uncertain. The CDR3 runs to 17 residues. Germline CDR1 is LGHDT and CDR2 is YNNKEL (reference sequence). Deletions cut 1 base from V and 1 base from J, with 14 bases between. CDR3 nucleotides: TGTGCCAGCAGCCAAGTTGTCCAGACTTTATCTGGAAACACCATATATTTT. Translating it yields CASSQVVQTLSGNTIYF.

The chain uses TRBV10-3 and TRBJ2-5; D possibly corresponds to TRBD2 (5 bases). The CDR3 length is 14 residues. Trimming pared 3 bases from V and 4 bases from J, leaving 12 bases between. Germline loops: CDR1 ENHRY, CDR2 SYGVKD. The CDR3 region has the DNA TGTGCCATCAGTGATGGGTACGGAGGAGAGACCCAGTACTTC. This translates into CAISDGYGGETQYF.

The V and J genes are TRBV1 and TRBJ2-7; the table's D call, TRBD1, has no DNA check behind it. TRBV1 is assigned pseudogene status. The CDR3 runs to 17 residues. CDR3 in amino acids: CTSSQEEKQNVAYEQYF. Written as DNA, the CDR3 is TGCACCAGCAGCCAAGAGGAAAAACAGAATGTTGCCTACGAGCAGTACTTC.

This chain connects TRBV12-1 to TRBJ2-7; TRBD2 is the table's D call, not checked against the DNA. TRBV12-1 is a pseudogene locus. The CDR3 is made up of 11 amino acids. The CDR3 bases are TGTGCCAGCAGCTCTTACTACGAGCAGTACTTC. Its translation: CASSSYYEQYF.

There are a few counts of this clone. The gene calls are TRBV2 and TRBJ1-1; no reliable D call. The CDR3 extends over 12 amino acids. CDR1 SNHLY and CDR2 FYNNEI come from the germline V gene. The V gene lost 8 bases and the J gene lost 4 bases, with 11 bases spanning the gap. The CDR3 DNA sequence: TGTGCCAGCGGCGACGGAGGCACTGAAGCTTTCTTT. The encoded protein is CASGDGGTEAFF.

V and J are TRBV4-1 and TRBJ1-4; 8 bases fit TRBD1. The CDR3 sequence is 18 residues long. Germline V CDR1 and CDR2: MGHRA, YSYEKL. With 3 bases clipped from V and 0 bases from J, the junction kept 9 bases outside the gene matches. The CDR3 sequence is CASSHGQGRGSTNEKLFF. DNA of the CDR3: TGCGCCAGCAGCCACGGACAGGGTAGGGGATCAACTAATGAAAAACTGTTTTTT.

In regard to this clone: Different DNA sequences within this sample yield the same CDR3. As DNA, the CDR3 is TGTGCCAGCAGCTTGAGAGAGAACACTGAAGCTTTCTTT. Translating it yields CASSLRENTEAFF. The chain combines TRBV11-2 with TRBJ1-1; D remains unclear. Germline V CDR1 and CDR2: SGHAT, FQNNGV. V was trimmed by 3 bases and J by 1 base, leaving 6 bases between them. There are 13 residues in the CDR3.

The rearrangement links TRBV6-5 to TRBJ2-7; TRBD2 agrees at 7 bases. The CDR3 runs 11 residues. Trimming at V came to 6 bases and at J to 6 bases, leaving 2 bases not matched to a gene. Germline V gene data show CDR1 as MNHEY and CDR2 as SVGAGI. DNA for the CDR3: TGTGCCAGCAGCTGGGGGGGCGAGCAGTACTTC. This gives the protein CASSWGGEQYF.

The J gene is TRBJ1-4, the V gene TRBV7-9; no clear D. Germline V gene sequence: CDR1 SEHNR, CDR2 FQNEAQ (reference sequence). V dropped 5 bases and J dropped 5 bases, with 12 bases sitting between them. The CDR3 runs 14 residues. In DNA form, the CDR3 reads TGTGCCAGCAGCCTAGTTGGCTCGAATGAAAAACTGTTTTTT. This gives the protein CASSLVGSNEKLFF.

The chain couples TRBV19 to TRBJ1-4; D remains unclear. This CDR3 comprises 14 residues. The V and J ends lost 11 bases and 4 bases respectively, with 17 bases between them. CDR1 is LNHDA, CDR2 SQIVND, per germline (reference sequence). CDR3 bases: TGTGCCGCGGGTCATAGGGCATATAATGAAAAACTGTTTTTT. This sequence encodes CAAGHRAYNEKLFF.

The chain has TRBV7-9 and TRBJ1-2; 9 positions agree with TRBD1. V was pared by 5 bases and J by 5 bases, with 6 bases of the junction left unmatched. Germline CDR1 is SEHNR and CDR2 is FQNEAQ (reference sequence). This CDR3 region has 14 residues. The CDR3 is CASSPGTGKYGYTF. The CDR3 DNA is TGTGCCAGCAGCCCCGGGACAGGGAAATATGGCTACACCTTC.